The 9 T cell receptor beta chains below come from one sample, sequenced in a study of response to subunit inactivated influenza vaccine (dated by TCRdb to between 2017 and 2018). Taken with the paper, the label for time point translates to: 45 days after influenza vaccine administration. The library was made by RT-PCR. The reads were generated on an Illumina HiSeq 2500. The public reads were reprocessed in TCRdb via fastp at Q25 and MiXCR, keeping in-frame beta chains. Rows are unified per CDR3 protein, each entry keeping the most common DNA and genes. The sample data list 150,000 to 200,000 distinct CDR3 sequences, and 9.5% to 13% of these were observed just once. Roughly 12% of the sample is held by the ten biggest clonotypes. Material: non-naive T cells sorted from PBMCs, obtained roughly 48 days after vaccination. The cell subset or site label here, explained by the study, means: memory T cell fraction. The receptor set was obtained from a man aged 45-65 years who received an inactivated influenza vaccine. Donor details come from another sample of the same person, matched by shared clones.

This sequence joins TRBV4-3 and TRBJ2-2, with D possibly being TRBD2 (5 bases). The CDR3 contains 16 residues. Germline V gene sequence: CDR1 LGHNA, CDR2 YSLEER. V was trimmed by 3 bases and J by 1 base, leaving 12 bases between them. CDR3 DNA: TGCGCCAGCAGCCAGTTCACGGGGATGAACACCGGGGAGCTGTTTTTT. It yields the protein CASSQFTGMNTGELFF.

This clonotype occurred a few times. The chain has TRBV19 and TRBJ2-3, with D possibly TRBD1 on 5 matching bases. The V gene's germline CDR1 is LNHDA and CDR2 SQIVND (reference sequence). The ends were cut back, 2 bases at V and 0 bases at J, with 9 bases in the middle. The CDR3 has 15 amino acids. The CDR3 sequence is CASSITGPSTDTQYF. The CDR3 nucleotides are TGTGCCAGTAGTATAACAGGACCTAGCACAGATACGCAGTATTTT.

V and J are TRBV6-1 and TRBJ2-7; weak D call: TRBD1 (5 bases). Germline CDR1 is MNHNS and CDR2 is SASEGT. The V gene lost 8 bases and the J gene lost 2 bases, with 19 bases spanning the gap. The CDR3 extends over 15 amino acids. CDR3 nucleotides: TGTGCCAGCCGAAACCGGCCGGACAAAACCTACGAGCAGTACTTC. It specifies CASRNRPDKTYEQYF.

The chain joins TRBV20-1 to TRBJ2-7, with TRBD2 matching 13 bases. The CDR3 is made up of 18 amino acids. After removal of 4 bases from V and 6 bases from J, the junction contained 18 bases not matched to a gene. Germline V lookup: CDR1 DFQATT, CDR2 SNEGSKA (reference sequence). CDR3 sequence: CSATPPLAGGHGLGEQYF. CDR3 bases: TGCAGTGCTACCCCCCCACTAGCGGGGGGGCATGGTCTTGGCGAGCAGTACTTC.

This clonotype was detected ten times or more. The chain has TRBV7-2 and TRBJ1-5; no clear D gene. Germline V CDR1 and CDR2: SGHTA, FQGNSA. With 3 bases removed from V and 5 bases from J, the gap between germline ends came to 11 bases. The CDR3 is 14 amino acids. CDR3 protein: CASSFGRLDQPQHF. The CDR3 region has the DNA TGTGCCAGCAGCTTTGGTAGATTGGATCAGCCCCAGCATTTT.

As concerns this clonotype: A much larger clone is a single base away; this may be a read error. J is TRBJ1-2 and V is TRBV12-3 or TRBV12-4, with D uncertain. The CDR3 runs to 15 residues. Between the trimmed V and J ends, which lost 5 bases and 1 base, there was a span of 14 bases. The CDR3 DNA sequence: TGTGCCAGCAGTCCTACCCTCGGGAGTAACTATGGCTACACCTTC. Protein sequence: CASSPTLGSNYGYTF.

This clonotype was found a few times. The chain uses TRBV6-1 and TRBJ2-6, with D possibly being TRBD2 (6 bases). Trimming took 6 bases from V and 2 from J, leaving 14 bases between them. CDR3 length equals 16 residues. The V gene's germline CDR1 is MNHNS and CDR2 SASEGT. This CDR3 is CASSPAEGTGANVLTF. For the CDR3, the DNA is TGTGCCAGCAGCCCCGCGGAGGGGACTGGGGCCAACGTCCTGACTTTC.

The CDR3 here is CASSRGDRAEGELFF. The CDR3 DNA sequence: TGCGCCAGCAGCCGCGGGGACAGGGCAGAGGGGGAGCTGTTTTTT. The genes are TRBV4-3 and TRBJ2-2; 9 positions match TRBD1. The CDR3 is 15 residues long. V gave up 4 bases and J gave up 8 bases; unmatched junction bases: 8. Germline V CDR1 and CDR2: LGHNA, YSLEER.

This clonotype has only a few counts. The DNA of the CDR3 is TGTGCCAGCAGTTCCCGGGACAGATCCTACAATGAGCAGTTCTTC. Amino acids: CASSSRDRSYNEQFF. The chain recombines TRBV6-2 or TRBV6-3 with TRBJ2-1; the match to TRBD1 covers 7 bases. The V gene's germline CDR1 is MNHEY and CDR2 SVGEGT. The CDR3 is 15 residues long. The junction had 4 bases not matched to a gene; V was cut back by 4 bases and J by 1 base.